These 25 T cell receptor beta chains came from one sample sequenced in a study of blood T cell repertoires in COVID-19. Profiling relied on immunoSEQ multiplex PCR, and the TCRdb table lists in-frame clones only, not all of them. The table includes about 80,000 clones, approximately 80% detected once. The sequencing input was peripheral blood. These receptors were obtained from a human donor in a cohort sampled during active COVID-19.

The chain uses TRBV4-1 and TRBJ1-4; maybe TRBD1 (6 bases). V lost 7 bases and J lost 7, with 13 bases in between. The CDR3 runs to 13 residues. CDR1 and CDR2 from the germline V gene are MGHRA and YSYEKL. CDR3 sequence: CASTRGDTEKLFF. The CDR3 DNA reads as TGCGCCAGCACCCGAGGGGACACTGAAAAACTGTTTTTT.

The genes are TRBV4-1 and TRBJ1-6; D not resolved. The germline V and J ends were trimmed by 0 bases and 7 bases, with 16 bases remaining between them. The CDR3 runs to 17 residues. CDR1 and CDR2 from the germline V gene are MGHRA and YSYEKL. The CDR3 coding sequence is TGCGCCAGCAGCCAAGATAAGGGAGGGCCTTTCAATTCACCCCTCCACTTT. The encoded protein is CASSQDKGGPFNSPLHF.

This chain connects TRBV19 to TRBJ1-4; the D gene is possibly TRBD1 (6 bases). The CDR3 covers 13 residues. The V gene lost 9 bases and the J gene lost 8 bases, with 16 bases spanning the gap. Germline V gives CDR1 LNHDA, CDR2 SQIVND (reference sequence). CDR3 sequence reads: CARSGGAREKLFF. The CDR3, as DNA: TGTGCCAGGAGTGGGGGGGCTCGGGAAAAACTGTTTTTT. Full variable domain (outside the CDR3, taken from reference TRBV19 and TRBJ1-4): DGGITQSPKYLFRKEGQNVTLSCEQNLNHDAMYWYRQDPGQGLRLIYYSQIVNDFQKGDIAEGYSVSREKKESFPLTVTSAQKNPTAFYLCARSGGAREKLFFGSGTQLSVL.

The rearrangement uses TRBV19 and TRBJ2-1; D is perhaps TRBD1 (5 bases). The CDR3 has 15 residues. Germline CDR1 is LNHDA and CDR2 is SQIVND (reference sequence). The V end lost 5 bases, the J end lost 2 bases, and 13 bases lay between the germline ends. The CDR3 nucleotides are TGTGCCAGTAGTCCTTTAGGGGTTCCCTACAATGAGCAGTTCTTC. It specifies CASSPLGVPYNEQFF.

The chain links TRBV6-4 to TRBJ2-7; tentatively, D is TRBD2 (6 bases). This CDR3 region has 16 residues. CDR1 is MRHNA, CDR2 SNTAGT, per germline. The V end lost 7 bases, the J end lost 2 bases, and 21 bases lay between the germline ends. As DNA, the CDR3 is TGTGCCAGCACCGGGTTCCTCCCGGGACTGACCTACGAGCAGTACTTC. As protein: CASTGFLPGLTYEQYF.

The rearrangement uses TRBV18 and TRBJ2-2; TRBD1 agrees at 8 bases. Germline assignment: CDR1 KGHSH and CDR2 LQKENI. Unmatched junction bases numbered 2, after V lost 3 bases and J lost 5 bases. The CDR3 spans 14 residues. CDR3 loop: CASSPDRDTGELFF. CDR3 in DNA: TGTGCCAGCTCACCGGACAGGGATACCGGGGAGCTGTTTTTT.

This sequence joins TRBV28 and TRBJ2-7; TRBD2 matches at 8 bases. CDR1 MDHEN and CDR2 SYDVKM come from the germline V gene. Losses at the gene ends were 10 bases for V and 3 bases for J; bases not matched to a gene: 23. The CDR3 loop spans 18 amino acids. CDR3 region: CATEVGGGFGGGHYEQYF. In DNA form, the CDR3 reads TGTGCCACCGAGGTCGGGGGAGGATTCGGCGGGGGGCACTACGAGCAGTACTTC.

The chain recombines TRBV13 with TRBJ2-1, with 11 bases aligning to TRBD1. Losses at the gene ends were 5 bases for V and 9 bases for J; bases not matched to a gene: 6. The CDR3 is 14 amino acids. Per the germline V gene, CDR1 is PRHDT and CDR2 is FYEKMQ (reference sequence). CDR3 loop: CASSPGQGDGEQFF. In nucleotides, the CDR3 is TGTGCCAGCAGCCCGGGACAGGGGGACGGTGAGCAGTTCTTC.

This chain uses TRBV19 with TRBJ2-7, with TRBD1 as a possible D gene (5 bases). The V gene lost 3 bases and the J gene lost 6 bases, with 15 bases spanning the gap. Germline V gene sequence: CDR1 LNHDA, CDR2 SQIVND (reference sequence). The CDR3 sequence is 14 residues long. The CDR3 here is CASSIGAKLSEQYF. CDR3 sequence (DNA): TGTGCCAGTAGTATTGGGGCAAAGCTTAGCGAGCAGTACTTC.

Details on this clone: This same CDR3 is encoded by further DNA sequences in the sample. This chain uses TRBV29-1 with TRBJ1-5; no firm D call. CDR1 is SQVTM, CDR2 ANQGSEA, per germline. The ends were cut back, 5 bases at V and 0 bases at J, with 8 bases in the middle. The CDR3 covers 13 residues. The CDR3 bases are TGCAGCGTTTCCGGGTCTAGCAATCAGCCCCAGCATTTT. This encodes CSVSGSSNQPQHF.

CDR3 coding DNA: TGCGCCAGCAGCTCCGCCGTAGGAGCCTGGAACACTGAAGCTTTCTTT. This sequence encodes CASSSAVGAWNTEAFF. The V gene is TRBV5-1, the J gene TRBJ1-1; D not certain. The CDR3 runs 16 residues. Germline values: CDR1 SGHRS, CDR2 YFSETQ. V dropped 3 bases and J dropped 1 base, with 16 bases sitting between them.

The CDR3, as DNA: TGTGCCAGCAGCCGCCACCGGGTGGTAGCGGGACCAGGGAGCACAGATACGCAGTATTTT. It translates to CASSRHRVVAGPGSTDTQYF. The rearrangement joins TRBV3-1 (or the pseudogene TRBV3-2) to TRBJ2-3; the match to TRBD2 covers 8 bases. Germline CDR1 is LGHDT and CDR2 is YNNKEL (reference sequence). This CDR3 has 20 amino acids. With V trimmed by 4 bases and J by 0 bases, 18 bases remained unmatched.

In DNA form, the CDR3 reads TGCGCCAGCAGCTTGGGCCTCGGGGAGCAGTACTTC. Protein product: CASSLGLGEQYF. This rearrangement joins TRBV5-1 to TRBJ2-7; D is unresolved. The CDR3 extends over 12 amino acids. V lost 0 bases to trimming and J lost 7 bases, with 8 bases between them. The germline V gene has CDR1 SGHRS and CDR2 YFSETQ.

This sequence joins TRBV19 and TRBJ1-2, with 8 bases lining up with TRBD1. The CDR3 totals 18 residues. Per germline, CDR1 LNHDA and CDR2 SQIVND (reference sequence). V shed 5 bases, J shed 3 bases, and the junction held 17 bases outside the gene matches. Here the CDR3 DNA reads TGTGCCAGTAGTCAGTGTGGGACAGGACGGAATATCTACTATGGCTACACCTTC. It codes for CASSQCGTGRNIYYGYTF.

The V gene is TRBV5-5, the J gene TRBJ1-4; 10 nucleotides align to TRBD1. The germline gives CDR1 SGHKS, CDR2 YYEKEE (reference sequence). Unmatched junction bases numbered 7, after V lost 4 bases and J lost 7 bases. The CDR3 totals 15 residues. The CDR3 loop reads CASSTETGGVEKLFF. In DNA, the CDR3 is TGTGCCAGCAGCACAGAGACAGGGGGCGTTGAAAAACTGTTTTTT.

The rearrangement links TRBV19 to TRBJ2-5; 9 bases align to TRBD1. The V gene's germline CDR1 is LNHDA and CDR2 SQIVND (reference sequence). Trimming removed 2 bases from V and 5 bases from J; junction bases left unmatched: 15. The CDR3 covers 18 residues. The CDR3 DNA reads TGTGCCAGTAGTATAAGGTCGACAACAGGGGGCGTGCGGGAGACCCAGTACTTC. Translated: CASSIRSTTGGVRETQYF.

This sequence joins TRBV28 and TRBJ2-1, with 7 bases fitting TRBD2. CDR1 is MDHEN and CDR2 is SYDVKM in the germline V gene. The CDR3 extends over 15 amino acids. V dropped 3 bases and J dropped 10; count of bases not matched to a gene: 12. The DNA for the CDR3 is TGTGCCAGCAGTTTCAGGACTAGTGGGCGCGGCGAGCAGTTCTTC. Translation: CASSFRTSGRGEQFF. The variable domain in full, with the rest retrieved from reference TRBV28 and TRBJ2-1, is DVKVTQSSRYLVKRTGEKVFLECVQDMDHENMFWYRQDPGLGLRLIYFSYDVKMKEKGDIPEGYSVSREKKERFSLILESASTNQTSMYLCASSFRTSGRGEQFFGPGTRLTVL.

The chain couples TRBV5-5 to TRBJ2-3; 9 bases agree with TRBD1. From germline, CDR1 is SGHKS and CDR2 YYEKEE (reference sequence). This CDR3 has 15 residues. Trimming removed 3 bases from V and 5 bases from J; junction bases left unmatched: 7. The CDR3 here is CASSYRTGEGDTQYF. CDR3 in DNA: TGTGCCAGCAGCTATAGGACAGGGGAGGGAGATACGCAGTATTTT.

This clone was observed a single time. The chain combines TRBV21-1 with TRBJ2-1; the DNA was not compared with TRBD2, the D call given in the table. TRBV21-1 is flagged as a pseudogene. The CDR3 runs to 17 residues. CDR3 coding DNA: TGTGCCAGCAGCAAAAGGAGGCGGGACGGACAAGGGCATGAGCAGTTCTTC. This sequence encodes CASSKRRRDGQGHEQFF.

The rearrangement joins TRBV6-6 to TRBJ1-5; D remains unclear. The CDR3 contains 14 residues. Trimming took off 5 bases at V and 5 bases at J, with 13 bases between the two ends. Germline values: CDR1 MNHNY, CDR2 SVGAGI (reference sequence). CDR3 bases: TGTGCCAGCAGTCCCCCCGACAACCATCAGCCCCAGCATTTT. Translating gives CASSPPDNHQPQHF.

The CDR3 sequence: CASSEVPGGDTDTQYF. CDR3 DNA: TGTGCCAGCAGTGAGGTTCCGGGGGGAGACACAGATACGCAGTATTTT. The chain couples TRBV2 to TRBJ2-3; the match to TRBD2 covers 7 bases. After removal of 3 bases from V and 2 bases from J, the junction contained 8 bases not matched to a gene. CDR3 size: 16 residues. The V gene's germline CDR1 is SNHLY and CDR2 FYNNEI.

The genes are TRBV6-1 and TRBJ2-2; D possibly corresponds to TRBD1 (5 bases). V lost 3 bases to trimming and J lost 6 bases, with 11 bases between them. The germline CDR1 and CDR2 sequences are MNHNS and SASEGT. The CDR3 length is 14 residues. The CDR3 DNA reads as TGTGCCAGCAGTGAGGGGCAGGCCCCCGGGGAGCTGTTTTTT. As protein: CASSEGQAPGELFF.

J is TRBJ2-3 and V is TRBV28; possibly TRBD2 for D (7 bases). V shed 2 bases and J shed 3 bases, with 15 bases lying between them. Germline values: CDR1 MDHEN, CDR2 SYDVKM. The CDR3 is made up of 16 amino acids. The CDR3 spells CASSLPGRGLTDTQYF. CDR3 DNA sequence: TGTGCCAGCAGTTTACCGGGGCGGGGGCTGACAGATACGCAGTATTTT.

This chain links TRBV7-9 with TRBJ1-1; tentative D call: TRBD1 (5 bases). V was pared by 1 base and J by 8 bases, with 8 bases between. CDR3 size: 12 residues. Looked up from germline, CDR1 is SEHNR and CDR2 is FQNEAQ (reference sequence). CDR3 coding DNA: TGTGCCAGCAGCTTAGGGGACTCCGAAGCTTTCTTT. Protein product: CASSLGDSEAFF.

V gene TRBV4-1 combines with J gene TRBJ2-1; D perhaps matches TRBD2 (5 bases). The germline V gene encodes CDR1 MGHRA and CDR2 YSYEKL. Trimming pared 0 bases from V and 3 bases from J, leaving 12 bases between. CDR3 size: 16 residues. CDR3 DNA: TGCGCCAGCAGCCAAGAGGACTTAACGGTCTACAATGAGCAGTTCTTC. Encoded protein: CASSQEDLTVYNEQFF.